These 9 T cell receptor beta chains were sequenced from one sample in a study of early T cells in non-severe SARS-CoV-2 infection. One entry per CDR3 protein, called by TCRdb with MiXCR from the 5' RACE reads. The table shows approximately 120,000 distinct CDR3 sequences, with about 15% occurring only once. Specimen: whole blood. Receptors originate from an adult who was a healthcare worker with PCR-confirmed SARS-CoV-2 infection or an uninfected control (not recorded which).

The chain uses TRBV5-1 and TRBJ2-3; a weak D match, TRBD1 (5 bases). The ends were cut back, 4 bases at V and 1 base at J, with 10 bases in the middle. The CDR3 consists of 14 residues. Germline V gene data show CDR1 as SGHRS and CDR2 as YFSETQ. The CDR3 sequence: CASSQDTGTDTQYF. Here the CDR3 DNA reads TGCGCCAGCAGCCAGGACACCGGCACAGATACGCAGTATTTT.

The chain carries TRBV29-1 and TRBJ2-3; D might be TRBD1 or TRBD2, each matching 6 bases. The V gene's germline CDR1 is SQVTM and CDR2 ANQGSEA. Trimming left V 4 bases short and J 6 bases short, with 23 bases between. The CDR3 runs 16 residues. The CDR3 coding sequence is TGCAGCGTTGGGTGGGGGGCCGGCTCATCTCCGGATACGCAGTATTTT. Its protein product is CSVGWGAGSSPDTQYF.

The chain carries TRBV6-6 and TRBJ2-7; maybe TRBD1 (6 bases). CDR1 and CDR2 (germline): MNHNY, SVGAGI (reference sequence). CDR3 length: 16 residues. V lost 4 bases and J 1 base, leaving 17 bases between the germline ends. The CDR3 DNA follows: TGTGCCAGCAGTTCCCTACAGGGCCGCCTTTCCTACGAGCAGTACTTC. It encodes CASSSLQGRLSYEQYF.

This clonotype was counted between two and nine times. The J gene is TRBJ2-7, the V gene TRBV6-2 or TRBV6-3; 8 bases map to TRBD1. The V gene's germline CDR1 is MNHEY and CDR2 SVGEGT. The CDR3 runs 17 residues. V gave up 5 bases and J gave up 3 bases; unmatched junction bases: 15. The chain's CDR3 is CASSQSPSGTGLYEQYF. The CDR3 DNA follows: TGTGCCAGCAGTCAATCACCTTCCGGGACAGGCCTCTACGAGCAGTACTTC.

The rearrangement joins TRBV12-3 or TRBV12-4 to TRBJ1-5, with TRBD1 identical over 8 bases. The CDR3 has 16 residues. The V segment lost 4 bases and the J segment 3 bases; nucleotides outside the gene matches: 8. CDR3 in amino acids: CASSSQQGVANQPQHF. CDR3 in DNA: TGTGCCAGCAGTTCTCAACAGGGGGTTGCCAATCAGCCCCAGCATTTT.

The chain carries TRBV20-1 and TRBJ2-1; 7 bases align to TRBD2. This CDR3 region has 14 residues. Germline-derived CDR1 and CDR2 are DFQATT and SNEGSKA (reference sequence). After removal of 2 bases from V and 6 bases from J, the junction contained 7 bases not matched to a gene. The CDR3 region has the DNA TGCAGTGCTAGACTCAGGCGGGGGATCAATGAGCAGTTCTTC. Its translation: CSARLRRGINEQFF.

This clonotype was seen only a few times. The chain carries TRBV6-5 and TRBJ2-3; 12 bases agree with TRBD2. Trimming took 2 bases from V and 5 from J; bases not matched to a gene: 8. The CDR3 contains 17 residues. Germline V gives CDR1 MNHEY, CDR2 SVGAGI. The CDR3 region has the DNA TGTGCCAGCAGTTACAAGGCTAGCGGGGGGGTGAAAGATACGCAGTATTTT. Translated, it gives CASSYKASGGVKDTQYF.

This clonotype occurred a few times. The J gene is TRBJ1-5, the V gene TRBV6-1; D is uncertain. CDR1 and CDR2 from the germline V gene are MNHNS and SASEGT. Trimming took 0 bases from V and 1 from J, leaving 4 bases between them. There are 14 residues in the CDR3. CDR3 in DNA: TGTGCCAGCAGTGAAGCTGGAAGCAATCAGCCCCAGCATTTT. It translates to CASSEAGSNQPQHF.

This clonotype was detected ten times or more. The chain couples TRBV7-3 to TRBJ2-1, with 10 bases matching TRBD2. Trimming took 3 bases from V and 9 from J; bases not matched to a gene: 11. The CDR3 consists of 16 residues. Germline V CDR1 and CDR2: SGHTA, FQGTGA. The CDR3 nucleotides read TGTGCCAGCAGCTTGACTGGAGCGGGGGGGGCTAGTGAGCAGTTCTTC. This codes for CASSLTGAGGASEQFF. Looking up the rest from reference TRBV7-3 and TRBJ2-1 gives the full variable domain: GAGVSQTPSNKVTEKGKYVELRCDPISGHTALYWYRQSLGQGPEFLIYFQGTGAADDSGLPNDRFFAVRPEGSVSTLKIQRTERGDSAVYLCASSLTGAGGASEQFFGPGTRLTVL.